The sample holds one count of the clone carrying this T cell receptor beta chain. Its antigen is unidentified. This entry comes from a study of cytomegalovirus exposure and HLA in healthy donors. Findings and caveats of the study: Despite most TCR sequences being rare, some public TCRs occurred in many donors. Reports credit the classifier with highly specific, highly sensitive diagnosis of cytomegalovirus status. Cytomegalovirus association was listed for about 150 TCR beta chains.

Some clones are missing from TCRdb's copy, which holds only in-frame ones; the method was immunoSEQ multiplex PCR. The sample shows 250,000 to 400,000 clones, approximately 85% of them seen only once. The CDR3 spans 14 residues. CDR1 is MDHEN, CDR2 SYDVKM, per germline. V dropped 5 bases and J dropped 4 bases, with 14 bases sitting between them. Sequencing used PBMCs. The V and J genes are TRBV28 and TRBJ1-2; tentatively, D is TRBD1 (5 bases). The source of this sequence is a man aged 25 to 40 in good health and CMV-seronegative. The CDR3 here is CASSPRVGVYGYTF. CDR3 in DNA: TGTGCCAGCAGTCCCAGGGTAGGGGTCTATGGCTACACCTTC.